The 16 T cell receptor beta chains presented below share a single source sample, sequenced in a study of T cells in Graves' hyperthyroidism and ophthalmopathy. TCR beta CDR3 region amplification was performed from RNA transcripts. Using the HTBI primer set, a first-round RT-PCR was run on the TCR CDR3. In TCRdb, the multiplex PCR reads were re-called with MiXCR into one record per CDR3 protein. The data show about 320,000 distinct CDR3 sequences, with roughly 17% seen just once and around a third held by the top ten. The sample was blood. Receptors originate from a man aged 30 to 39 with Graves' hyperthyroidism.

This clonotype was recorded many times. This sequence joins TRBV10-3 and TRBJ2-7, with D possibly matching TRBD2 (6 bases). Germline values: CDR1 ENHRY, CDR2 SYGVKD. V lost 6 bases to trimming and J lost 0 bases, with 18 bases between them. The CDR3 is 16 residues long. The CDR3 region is CAISPGTGILSYEQYF. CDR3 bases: TGTGCCATCAGCCCCGGGACTGGAATCCTCTCCTACGAGCAGTACTTC.

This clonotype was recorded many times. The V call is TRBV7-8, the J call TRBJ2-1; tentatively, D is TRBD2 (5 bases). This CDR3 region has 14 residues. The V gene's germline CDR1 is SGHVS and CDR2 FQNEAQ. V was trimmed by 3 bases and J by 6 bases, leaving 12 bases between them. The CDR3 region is CASSFLRGSNEQFF. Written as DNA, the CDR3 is TGTGCCAGCAGCTTTCTCAGAGGGAGCAATGAGCAGTTCTTC.

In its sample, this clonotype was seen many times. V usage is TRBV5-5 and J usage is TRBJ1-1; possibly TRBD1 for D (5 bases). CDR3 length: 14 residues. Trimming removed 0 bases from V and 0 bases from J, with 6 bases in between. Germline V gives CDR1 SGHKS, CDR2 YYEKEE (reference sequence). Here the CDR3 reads CASSLGRVNTEAFF. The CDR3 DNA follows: TGTGCCAGCAGCTTGGGCAGGGTGAACACTGAAGCTTTCTTT.

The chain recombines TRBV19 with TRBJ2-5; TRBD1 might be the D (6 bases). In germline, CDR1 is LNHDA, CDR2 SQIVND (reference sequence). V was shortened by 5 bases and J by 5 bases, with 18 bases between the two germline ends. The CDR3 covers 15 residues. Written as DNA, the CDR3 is TGTGCCAGTAGTCGAACAGGGACGTCAGGTGAGACCCAGTACTTC. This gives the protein CASSRTGTSGETQYF. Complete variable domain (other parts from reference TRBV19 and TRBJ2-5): DGGITQSPKYLFRKEGQNVTLSCEQNLNHDAMYWYRQDPGQGLRLIYYSQIVNDFQKGDIAEGYSVSREKKESFPLTVTSAQKNPTAFYLCASSRTGTSGETQYFGPGTRLLVL.

CDR3 sequence: CASSGRTSGNQETQYF. For the CDR3, the DNA is TGTGCCAGCAGCGGTCGGACTAGCGGGAACCAAGAGACCCAGTACTTC. The genes are TRBV9 and TRBJ2-5, with 12 bases lining up with TRBD2. The CDR3 loop spans 16 amino acids. The ends lost 3 bases at V and 0 bases at J; junction bases unmatched: 3. The germline V gene has CDR1 SGDLS and CDR2 YYNGEE.

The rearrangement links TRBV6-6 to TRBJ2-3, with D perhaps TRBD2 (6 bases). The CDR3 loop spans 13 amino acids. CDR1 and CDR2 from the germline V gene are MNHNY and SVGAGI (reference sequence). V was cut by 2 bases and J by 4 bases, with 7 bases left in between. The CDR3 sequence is CASSYREADTQYF. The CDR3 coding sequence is TGTGCCAGCAGTTACAGGGAGGCAGATACGCAGTATTTT.

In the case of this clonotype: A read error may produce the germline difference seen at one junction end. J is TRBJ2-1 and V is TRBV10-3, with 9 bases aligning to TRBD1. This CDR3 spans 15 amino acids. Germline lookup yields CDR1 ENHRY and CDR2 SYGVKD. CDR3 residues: CAVSEPGQGLHEQFF. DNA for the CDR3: TGTGCCGTCAGTGAACCGGGACAGGGTCTCCATGAGCAGTTCTTC.

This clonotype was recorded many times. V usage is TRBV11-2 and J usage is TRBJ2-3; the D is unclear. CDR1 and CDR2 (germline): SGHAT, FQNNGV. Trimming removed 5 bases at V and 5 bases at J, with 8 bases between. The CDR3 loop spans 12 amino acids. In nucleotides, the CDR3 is TGTGCCAGCAGCACACGGCTAGATACGCAGTATTTT. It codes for CASSTRLDTQYF.

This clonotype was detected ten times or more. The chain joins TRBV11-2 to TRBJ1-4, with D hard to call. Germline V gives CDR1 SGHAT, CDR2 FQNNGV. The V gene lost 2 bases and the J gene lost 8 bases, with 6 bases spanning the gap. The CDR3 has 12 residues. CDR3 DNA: TGTGCCAGCAGCTTAAACGGAGAAAAACTGTTTTTT. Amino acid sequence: CASSLNGEKLFF.

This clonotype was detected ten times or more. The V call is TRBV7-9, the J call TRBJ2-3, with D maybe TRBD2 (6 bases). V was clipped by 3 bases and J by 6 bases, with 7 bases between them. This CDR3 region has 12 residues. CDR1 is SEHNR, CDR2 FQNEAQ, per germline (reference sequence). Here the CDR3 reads CASSFGGDTQYF. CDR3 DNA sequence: TGTGCCAGCAGCTTTGGAGGGGATACGCAGTATTTT.

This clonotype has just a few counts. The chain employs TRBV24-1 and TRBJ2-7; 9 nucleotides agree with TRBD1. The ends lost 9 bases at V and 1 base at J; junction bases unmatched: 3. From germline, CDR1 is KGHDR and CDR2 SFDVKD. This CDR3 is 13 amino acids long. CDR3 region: CATGQGLSYEQYF. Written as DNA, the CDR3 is TGTGCCACCGGACAGGGGCTTTCCTACGAGCAGTACTTC.

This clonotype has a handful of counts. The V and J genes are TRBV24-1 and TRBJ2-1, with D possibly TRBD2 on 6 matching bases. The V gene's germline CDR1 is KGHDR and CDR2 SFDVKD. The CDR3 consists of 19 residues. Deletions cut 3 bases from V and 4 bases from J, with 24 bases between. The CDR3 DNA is TGTGCCACCAGTGATGAGGATGCAGGGTGGACTAAGGGGTACAATGAGCAGTTCTTC. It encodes CATSDEDAGWTKGYNEQFF.

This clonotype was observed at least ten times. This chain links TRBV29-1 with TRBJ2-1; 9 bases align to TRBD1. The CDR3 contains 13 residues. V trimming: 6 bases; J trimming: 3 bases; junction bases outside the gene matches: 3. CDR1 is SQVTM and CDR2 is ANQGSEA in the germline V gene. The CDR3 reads CSVEGQGYNEQFF. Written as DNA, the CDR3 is TGCAGCGTCGAGGGACAGGGCTACAATGAGCAGTTCTTC.

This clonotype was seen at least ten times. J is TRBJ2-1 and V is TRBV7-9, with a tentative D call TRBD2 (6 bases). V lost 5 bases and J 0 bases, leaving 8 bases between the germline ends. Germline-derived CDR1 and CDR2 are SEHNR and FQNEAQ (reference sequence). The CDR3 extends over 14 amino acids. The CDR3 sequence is CASSPGLSYNEQFF. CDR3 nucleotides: TGTGCCAGCAGCCCGGGACTCTCCTACAATGAGCAGTTCTTC.

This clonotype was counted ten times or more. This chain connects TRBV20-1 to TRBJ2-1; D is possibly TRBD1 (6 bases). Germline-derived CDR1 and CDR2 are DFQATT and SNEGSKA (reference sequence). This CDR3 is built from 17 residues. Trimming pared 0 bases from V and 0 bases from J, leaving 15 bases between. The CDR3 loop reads CSARDRRGLSSYNEQFF. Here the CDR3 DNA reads TGCAGTGCTAGAGACCGCAGGGGATTGAGCTCCTACAATGAGCAGTTCTTC.

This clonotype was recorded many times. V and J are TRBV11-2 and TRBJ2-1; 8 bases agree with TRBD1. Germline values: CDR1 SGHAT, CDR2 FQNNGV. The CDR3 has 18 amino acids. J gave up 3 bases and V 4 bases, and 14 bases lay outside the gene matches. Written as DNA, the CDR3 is TGTGCCAGCAGCTCACCTTTCTTCGGGACAGGCTTCTACAATGAGCAGTTCTTC. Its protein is CASSSPFFGTGFYNEQFF.